The rows below give T cell receptor beta chains drawn from one sample of a study of vaccination effects on CD4 cells after COVID-19. Using immunoSEQ multiplex PCR, the repertoire was profiled, and TCRdb retains in-frame clones only, with some absent. The table shows tens of thousands of clones, with about three quarters occurring only once. Their target antigens are unknown. Material: CD4+ T cells from PBMCs cultured with HCoV-NL63 spike peptides, obtained before COVID-19 vaccination. Every receptor here comes from a human donor who had a prior SARS-CoV-2 infection. The CDR3 runs from the conserved cysteine through the conserved F or W. Fields, in order: CDR3 length, V gene, J gene, CDR3 protein.

>20|TRBV2|TRBJ1-2
CASSEAQPQVSWIFRYGYTF
>16|TRBV21-1|TRBJ1-5
CASSRYPGRRNQPQHF
>12|TRBV6-5|TRBJ1-1
CASSPDRVQAFF
>12|TRBV3-1/TRBV3-2|TRBJ2-7
CASSPNSYEQYF
>15|TRBV7-8|TRBJ2-1
CASSLALGPNNEQFF
>15|TRBV9|TRBJ1-4
CASSATGTGDEKLFF
>14|TRBV7-2|TRBJ2-5
CASSSRTVQETQYF
>15|TRBV5-1|TRBJ1-6
CASSAQGFYNSPLHF
>16|TRBV27|TRBJ2-7
CASFLFNLAELYEQYF
>20|TRBV11-3|TRBJ2-2
CASSPPRGAGNIAGTGELFF
>15|TRBV3-1/TRBV3-2|TRBJ2-5
CASSQTGGVWETQYF
>16|TRBV18|TRBJ2-7
CASSPFPEREWYEQYF